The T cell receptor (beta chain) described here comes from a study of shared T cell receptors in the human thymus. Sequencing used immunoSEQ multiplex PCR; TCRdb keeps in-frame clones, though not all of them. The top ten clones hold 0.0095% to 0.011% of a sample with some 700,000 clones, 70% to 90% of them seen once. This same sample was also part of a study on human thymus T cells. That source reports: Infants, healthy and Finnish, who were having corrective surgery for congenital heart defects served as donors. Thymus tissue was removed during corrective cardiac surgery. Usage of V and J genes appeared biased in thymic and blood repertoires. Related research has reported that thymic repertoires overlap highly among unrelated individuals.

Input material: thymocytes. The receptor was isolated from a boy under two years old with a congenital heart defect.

The DNA for the CDR3 is TGTGCCAGCAGCCCCGGGACAGGGGAGAGAGACACCGGGGAGCTGTTTTTT. Encoded protein: CASSPGTGERDTGELFF. J is TRBJ2-2 and V is TRBV2; 10 bases align to TRBD1. V was clipped by 6 bases and J by 3 bases; unmatched bases: 10. The CDR3 runs to 17 residues. CDR1 is SNHLY and CDR2 is FYNNEI in the germline V gene.